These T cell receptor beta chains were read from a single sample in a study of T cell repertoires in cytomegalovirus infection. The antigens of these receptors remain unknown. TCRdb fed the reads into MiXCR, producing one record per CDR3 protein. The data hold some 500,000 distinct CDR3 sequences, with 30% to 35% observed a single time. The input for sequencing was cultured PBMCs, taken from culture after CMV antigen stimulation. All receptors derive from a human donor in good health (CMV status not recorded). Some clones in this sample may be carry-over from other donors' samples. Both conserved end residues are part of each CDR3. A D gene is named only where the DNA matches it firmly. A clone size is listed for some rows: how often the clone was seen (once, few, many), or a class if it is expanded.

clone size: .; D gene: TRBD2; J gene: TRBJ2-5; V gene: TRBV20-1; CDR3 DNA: TGCAGTGCTAGAGCGGGAGGGTATGGGACCCAGTACTTC; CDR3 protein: CSARAGGYGTQYF
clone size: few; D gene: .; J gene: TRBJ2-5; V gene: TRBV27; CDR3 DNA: TGTGCCAGCAACACGCGGGTCGAGACCCAGTACTTC; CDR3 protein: CASNTRVETQYF
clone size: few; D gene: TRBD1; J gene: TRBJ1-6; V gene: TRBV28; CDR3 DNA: TGTGCCAGCAGTTCCTCCAAGCAGACAGGGATCTATTCACCCCTCCACTTT; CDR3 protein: CASSSSKQTGIYSPLHF
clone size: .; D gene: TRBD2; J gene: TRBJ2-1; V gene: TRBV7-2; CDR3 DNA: TGTGCCAGCAGCTTGGTGATGGTACCACCACTAGCGGGAGGGCCTGGCGAGCAGCTCTTC; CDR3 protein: CASSLVMVPPLAGGPGEQLF
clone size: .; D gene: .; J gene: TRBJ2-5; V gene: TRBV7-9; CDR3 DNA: TGTGCCGGAAGTAACCTGGAAGAGACCCAGTACTTC; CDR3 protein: CAGSNLEETQYF
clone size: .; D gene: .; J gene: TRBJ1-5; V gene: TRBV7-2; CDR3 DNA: TGTGCCAGCAGCTTAGCTCACACGAATGGACAGCCCCAGCATTTT; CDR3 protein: CASSLAHTNGQPQHF
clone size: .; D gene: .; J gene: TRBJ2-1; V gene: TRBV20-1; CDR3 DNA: TGCAGTGCTAGACGGTCCGGGTTAGAATCCAATGAGCAGTTCTTC; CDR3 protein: CSARRSGLESNEQFF
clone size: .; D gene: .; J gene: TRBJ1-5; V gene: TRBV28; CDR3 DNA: TGTGCCACTGAGTTCCGCAATCAGCCCCAGCATTTT; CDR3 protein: CATEFRNQPQHF
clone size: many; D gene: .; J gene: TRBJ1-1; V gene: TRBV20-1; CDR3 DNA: TGCAGTGCTAGTCGGGCAGGTTCGAACACTGAAGCTTTCTTT; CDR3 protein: CSASRAGSNTEAFF
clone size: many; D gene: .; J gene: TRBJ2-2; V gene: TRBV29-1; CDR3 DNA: TGCAGCGTTGGTGAAGGGTCGAACACCGGGGAGCTGTTTTTT; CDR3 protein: CSVGEGSNTGELFF
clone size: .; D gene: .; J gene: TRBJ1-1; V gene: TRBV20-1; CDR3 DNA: TGCAGTGCTACCCGGGACCTGACGGGAGCTTTCTTT; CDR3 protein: CSATRDLTGAFF
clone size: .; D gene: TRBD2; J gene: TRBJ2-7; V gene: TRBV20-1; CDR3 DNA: TGCAGTGCTAGGGGACTAGCGGCCTCCTACGAGCAGTACTTC; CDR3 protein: CSARGLAASYEQYF
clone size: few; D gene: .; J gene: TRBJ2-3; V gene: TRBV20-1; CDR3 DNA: TGCAGTGCTAGAGGATTAAGCACAGATACGCAGTATTTT; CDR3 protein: CSARGLSTDTQYF
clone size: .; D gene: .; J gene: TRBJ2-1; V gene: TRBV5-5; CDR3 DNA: TGTGCCAGCAGCTTGTCGAGCGGCTTGAGCTCCTACAATGAGCAGTTCTTC; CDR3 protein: CASSLSSGLSSYNEQFF
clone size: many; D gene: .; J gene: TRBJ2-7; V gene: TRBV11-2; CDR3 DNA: TGTGCCAGCACCCCCCGGTCGGGGACCTACGAGCAGTACTTC; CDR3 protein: CASTPRSGTYEQYF
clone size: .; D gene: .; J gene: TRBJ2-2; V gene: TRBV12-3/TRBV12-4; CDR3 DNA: TGTGCCAGCAGTTTTCATGCGAACACCGGGGAGCTGTTTTTT; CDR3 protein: CASSFHANTGELFF
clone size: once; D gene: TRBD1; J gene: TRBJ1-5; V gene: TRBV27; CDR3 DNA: TGTGCCAGCAGTTTGGGACCGACAGGGCAATATCCCCAGCATTTT; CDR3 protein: CASSLGPTGQYPQHF
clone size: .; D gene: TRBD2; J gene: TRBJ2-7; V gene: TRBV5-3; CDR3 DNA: TGTGCCAGCAGCTCAAAGCGGGATTTGGGCGAGCAGTACTTC; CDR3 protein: CASSSKRDLGEQYF